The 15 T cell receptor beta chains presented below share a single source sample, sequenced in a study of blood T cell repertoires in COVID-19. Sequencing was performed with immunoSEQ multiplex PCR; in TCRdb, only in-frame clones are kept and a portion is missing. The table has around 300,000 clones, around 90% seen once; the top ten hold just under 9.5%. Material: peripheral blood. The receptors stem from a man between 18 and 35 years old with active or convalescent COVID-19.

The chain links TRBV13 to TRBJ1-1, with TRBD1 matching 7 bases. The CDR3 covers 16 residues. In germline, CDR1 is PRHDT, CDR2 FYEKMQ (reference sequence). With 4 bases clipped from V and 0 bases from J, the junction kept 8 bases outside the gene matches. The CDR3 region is CASSSNRGPVNTEAFF. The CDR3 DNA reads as TGTGCCAGCAGCTCGAACAGGGGCCCTGTGAACACTGAAGCTTTCTTT.

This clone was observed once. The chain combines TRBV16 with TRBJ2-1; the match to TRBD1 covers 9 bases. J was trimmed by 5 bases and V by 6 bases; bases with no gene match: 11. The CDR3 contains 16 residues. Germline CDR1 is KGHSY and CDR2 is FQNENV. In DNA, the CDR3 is TGTGCCAGCAGTCAGCCGGGACAGGGAATAGACAATGAGCAGTTCTTC. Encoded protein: CASSQPGQGIDNEQFF.

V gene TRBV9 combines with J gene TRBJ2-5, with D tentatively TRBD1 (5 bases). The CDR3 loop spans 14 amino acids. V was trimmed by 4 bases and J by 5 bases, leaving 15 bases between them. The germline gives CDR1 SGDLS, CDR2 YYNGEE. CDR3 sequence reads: CASSLSRAAETQYF. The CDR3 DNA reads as TGTGCCAGCAGCTTATCCAGGGCGGCCGAGACCCAGTACTTC.

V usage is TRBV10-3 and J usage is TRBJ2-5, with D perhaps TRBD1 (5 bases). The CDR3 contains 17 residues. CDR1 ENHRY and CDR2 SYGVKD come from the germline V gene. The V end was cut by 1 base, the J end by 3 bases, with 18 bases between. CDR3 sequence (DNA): TGTGCCATCAGTGAGTTGTGGCCAGGGTCCATGAAAGAGACCCAGTACTTC. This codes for CAISELWPGSMKETQYF.

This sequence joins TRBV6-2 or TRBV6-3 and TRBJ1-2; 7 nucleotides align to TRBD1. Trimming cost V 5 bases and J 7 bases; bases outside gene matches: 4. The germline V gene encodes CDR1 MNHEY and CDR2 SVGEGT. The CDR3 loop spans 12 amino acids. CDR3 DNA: TGTGCCAGCAGTCTCAGGGGGTTTGGCTACACCTTC. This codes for CASSLRGFGYTF.

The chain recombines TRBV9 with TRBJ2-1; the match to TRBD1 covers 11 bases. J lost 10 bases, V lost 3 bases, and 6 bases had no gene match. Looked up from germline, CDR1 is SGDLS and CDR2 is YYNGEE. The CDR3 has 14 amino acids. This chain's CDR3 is CASSDRTGGVEQFF. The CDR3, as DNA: TGTGCCAGCAGCGACCGGACAGGGGGCGTGGAGCAGTTCTTC.

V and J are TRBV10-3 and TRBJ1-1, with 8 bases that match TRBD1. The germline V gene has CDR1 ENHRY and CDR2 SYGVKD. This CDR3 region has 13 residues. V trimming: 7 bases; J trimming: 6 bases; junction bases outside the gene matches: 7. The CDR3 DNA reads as TGTGCCATCAAACTGGACAGGGACGCTGAAGCTTTCTTT. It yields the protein CAIKLDRDAEAFF.

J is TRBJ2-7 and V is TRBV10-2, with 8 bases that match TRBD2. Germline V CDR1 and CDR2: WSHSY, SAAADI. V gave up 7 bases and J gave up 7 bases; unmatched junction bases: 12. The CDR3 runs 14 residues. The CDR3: CASIRGAGAKEQYF. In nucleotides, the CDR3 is TGCGCCAGCATCCGGGGAGCGGGGGCTAAGGAGCAGTACTTC.

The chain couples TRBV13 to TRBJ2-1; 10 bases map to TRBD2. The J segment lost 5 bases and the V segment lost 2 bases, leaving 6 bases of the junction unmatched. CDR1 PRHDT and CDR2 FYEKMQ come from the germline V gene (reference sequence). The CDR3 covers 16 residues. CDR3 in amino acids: CASSLSGGARNNEQFF. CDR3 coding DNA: TGTGCCAGCAGCTTAAGCGGGGGGGCGAGAAACAATGAGCAGTTCTTC.

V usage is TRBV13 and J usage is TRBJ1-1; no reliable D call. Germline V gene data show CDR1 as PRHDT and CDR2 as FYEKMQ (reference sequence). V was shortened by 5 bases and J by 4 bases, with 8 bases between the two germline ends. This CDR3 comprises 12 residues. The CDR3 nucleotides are TGTGCCAGCAGCGAGTTTAGCACTGAAGCTTTCTTT. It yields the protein CASSEFSTEAFF.

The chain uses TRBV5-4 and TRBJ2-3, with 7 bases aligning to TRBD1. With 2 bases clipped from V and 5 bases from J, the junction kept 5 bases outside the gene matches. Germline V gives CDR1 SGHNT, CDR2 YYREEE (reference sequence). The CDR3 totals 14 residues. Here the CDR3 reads CASSLKGAGDTQYF. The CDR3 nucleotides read TGTGCCAGCAGCTTAAAGGGGGCCGGAGATACGCAGTATTTT.

CDR3 sequence reads: CASTTTNTGELFF. As DNA, the CDR3 is TGTGCCAGCACAACAACGAACACCGGGGAGCTGTTTTTT. This chain connects TRBV27 to TRBJ2-2; unclear D gene. Germline V gene lookup returns CDR1 MNHEY and CDR2 SMNVEV (reference sequence). The CDR3 contains 13 residues. V lost 7 bases and J lost 0, with 6 bases in between.

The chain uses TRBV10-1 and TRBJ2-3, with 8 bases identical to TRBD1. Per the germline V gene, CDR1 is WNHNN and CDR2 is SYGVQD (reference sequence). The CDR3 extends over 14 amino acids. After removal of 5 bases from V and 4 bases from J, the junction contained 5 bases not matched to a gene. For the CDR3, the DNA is TGCGCCAGCAGTATGGACAGGGTGTCAGATACGCAGTATTTT. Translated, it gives CASSMDRVSDTQYF.

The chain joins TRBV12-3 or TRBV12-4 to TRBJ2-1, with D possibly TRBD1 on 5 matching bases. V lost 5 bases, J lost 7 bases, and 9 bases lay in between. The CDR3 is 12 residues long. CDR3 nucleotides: TGTGCCAGCAGTACAAGGGGTAATGAGCAGTTCTTC. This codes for CASSTRGNEQFF.

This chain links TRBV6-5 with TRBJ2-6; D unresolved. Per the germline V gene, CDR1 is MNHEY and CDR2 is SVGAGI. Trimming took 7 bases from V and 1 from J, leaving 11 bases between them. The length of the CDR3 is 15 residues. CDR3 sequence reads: CASTKQESGANVLTF. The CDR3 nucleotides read TGTGCCAGCACCAAACAAGAATCTGGGGCCAACGTCCTGACTTTC.